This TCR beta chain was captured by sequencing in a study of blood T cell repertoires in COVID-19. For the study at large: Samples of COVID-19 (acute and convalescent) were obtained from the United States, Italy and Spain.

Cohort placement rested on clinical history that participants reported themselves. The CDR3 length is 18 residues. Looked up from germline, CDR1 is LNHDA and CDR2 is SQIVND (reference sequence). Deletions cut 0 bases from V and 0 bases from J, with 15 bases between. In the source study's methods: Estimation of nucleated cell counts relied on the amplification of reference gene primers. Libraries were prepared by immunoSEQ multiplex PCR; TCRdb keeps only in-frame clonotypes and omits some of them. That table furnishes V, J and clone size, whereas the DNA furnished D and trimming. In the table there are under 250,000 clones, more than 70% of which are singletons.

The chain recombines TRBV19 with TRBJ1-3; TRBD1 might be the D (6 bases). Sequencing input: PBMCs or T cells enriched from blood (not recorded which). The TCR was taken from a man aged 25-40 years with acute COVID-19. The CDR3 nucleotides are TGTGCCAGTAGTATAGAGGGGCCAGGGGCTTCCTCTGGAAACACCATATATTTT. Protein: CASSIEGPGASSGNTIYF. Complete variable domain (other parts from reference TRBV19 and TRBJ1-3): DGGITQSPKYLFRKEGQNVTLSCEQNLNHDAMYWYRQDPGQGLRLIYYSQIVNDFQKGDIAEGYSVSREKKESFPLTVTSAQKNPTAFYLCASSIEGPGASSGNTIYFGEGSWLTVV.